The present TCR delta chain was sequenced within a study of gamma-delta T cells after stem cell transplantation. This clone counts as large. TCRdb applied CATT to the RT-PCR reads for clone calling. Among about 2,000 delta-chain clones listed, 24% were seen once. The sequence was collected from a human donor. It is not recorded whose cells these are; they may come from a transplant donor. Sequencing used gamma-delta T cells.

CDR3 nucleotides: TGTGCCTGTGACACCGTGGGGACTCGCACCGATAAACTCATCTTT. Protein sequence: CACDTVGTRTDKLIF. The V gene is TRDV2, the J gene TRDJ1, with a possible D match to TRDD3 (5 bases). Germline V lookup: CDR1 GEAIGNYY, CDR2 EKD. The length of the CDR3 is 15 residues. Between the trimmed V and J ends, which lost 0 bases and 1 base, there was a span of 11 bases.